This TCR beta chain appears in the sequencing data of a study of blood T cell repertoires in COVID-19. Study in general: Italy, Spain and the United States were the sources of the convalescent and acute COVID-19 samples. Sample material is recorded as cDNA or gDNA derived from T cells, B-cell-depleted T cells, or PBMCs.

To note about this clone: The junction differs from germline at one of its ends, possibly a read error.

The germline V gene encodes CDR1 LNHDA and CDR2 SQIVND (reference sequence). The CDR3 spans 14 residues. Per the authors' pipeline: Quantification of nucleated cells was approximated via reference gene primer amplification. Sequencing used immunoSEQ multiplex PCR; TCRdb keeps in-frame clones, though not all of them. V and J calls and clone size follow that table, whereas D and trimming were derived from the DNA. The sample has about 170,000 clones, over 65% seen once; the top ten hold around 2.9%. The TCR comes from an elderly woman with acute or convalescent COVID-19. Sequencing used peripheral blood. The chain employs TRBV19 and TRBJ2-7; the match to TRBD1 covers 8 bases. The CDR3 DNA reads TGTACCAGTAGTACACTGACAGGGGCCTACGAGCAGTACTTC. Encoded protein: CTSSTLTGAYEQYF.